These T cell receptor beta chains were read from a single sample in a study of CD8+CD57+ T cells in acquired aplastic anemia. Via MiXCR, TCRdb re-called the reads, giving one row per CDR3 protein. Of roughly 280,000 distinct CDR3 sequences in the sample, around three fifths are singletons; the top ten hold approximately 1.2%. Source material: sorted CD4+, CD8+, or CD8+CD57+ T cells (not recorded which) from PBMCs. These receptors all come from a human donor with aplastic anemia. Each CDR3 is given with its conserved first and last residue. Fields, in order: V gene, J gene, CDR3 protein.

V gene: TRBV6-1
J gene: TRBJ1-6
CDR3 protein: CASSEVGGLLLGSPLHF

V gene: TRBV24-1
J gene: TRBJ2-3
CDR3 protein: CATSDLGTGIGDTQYF

V gene: TRBV13
J gene: TRBJ2-7
CDR3 protein: CASSRTGGRVEEQYF

V gene: TRBV10-3
J gene: TRBJ2-6
CDR3 protein: CAISEGQGAGANVLTF

V gene: TRBV18
J gene: TRBJ2-3
CDR3 protein: CASSSVGSTDTQYF

V gene: TRBV10-3
J gene: TRBJ2-1
CDR3 protein: CAISESLRELSDEQFF

V gene: TRBV2
J gene: TRBJ1-2
CDR3 protein: CASSSGINYGYTF

V gene: TRBV20-1
J gene: TRBJ2-3
CDR3 protein: CSASSGISTDTQYF

V gene: TRBV20-1
J gene: TRBJ2-4
CDR3 protein: CSATVTGTAKTIQYF

V gene: TRBV2
J gene: TRBJ2-7
CDR3 protein: CASKGLPNYEQYF

V gene: TRBV9
J gene: TRBJ1-1
CDR3 protein: CASSSPRDRPISNTEAFF

V gene: TRBV5-1
J gene: TRBJ2-3
CDR3 protein: CASSSLGEPTDTQYF

V gene: TRBV20-1
J gene: TRBJ1-1
CDR3 protein: CSAQDTEAFF

V gene: TRBV12-3/TRBV12-4
J gene: TRBJ1-1
CDR3 protein: CATTERNEAGNTEAFF

V gene: TRBV5-1
J gene: TRBJ1-4
CDR3 protein: CASSLVASTNEKLFF

V gene: TRBV2
J gene: TRBJ2-7
CDR3 protein: CASSPYRGMYEQYF

V gene: TRBV20-1
J gene: TRBJ2-7
CDR3 protein: CSASSRRTYEQYF

V gene: TRBV7-7
J gene: TRBJ2-2
CDR3 protein: CASSFTSGTMGGELFF

V gene: TRBV7-9
J gene: TRBJ1-4
CDR3 protein: CASSLVGRADEKLFF

V gene: TRBV25-1
J gene: TRBJ2-3
CDR3 protein: CASSDSDRGADTQYF

V gene: TRBV7-3
J gene: TRBJ2-7
CDR3 protein: CASSPGQNHEQYF

V gene: TRBV20-1
J gene: TRBJ2-1
CDR3 protein: CSATPWGNGDNEQFF

V gene: TRBV25-1
J gene: TRBJ2-3
CDR3 protein: CASSTTTGKGTDTQYF

V gene: TRBV7-8
J gene: TRBJ2-1
CDR3 protein: CASSFLSGIYNEQFF

V gene: TRBV12-3/TRBV12-4
J gene: TRBJ1-2
CDR3 protein: CASSPGGDYGYTF

V gene: TRBV19
J gene: TRBJ2-1
CDR3 protein: CASSIRAGPGDEQFF

V gene: TRBV5-1
J gene: TRBJ2-7
CDR3 protein: CASSLVGGEAYNEHYF

V gene: TRBV3-1
J gene: TRBJ2-1
CDR3 protein: CASSQTQLVSKLSEQFF

V gene: TRBV15
J gene: TRBJ1-1
CDR3 protein: CATSRGFVRGRKAEAFF

V gene: TRBV9
J gene: TRBJ2-5
CDR3 protein: CASSDRWGQETQYF

V gene: TRBV15
J gene: TRBJ1-6
CDR3 protein: CATTPNANSPLHF

V gene: TRBV7-9
J gene: TRBJ2-7
CDR3 protein: CASSLIVYEQYF

V gene: TRBV2
J gene: TRBJ1-5
CDR3 protein: CASSPGRAQPQHF

V gene: TRBV29-1
J gene: TRBJ2-3
CDR3 protein: CSVDLAGYTDTQYF

V gene: TRBV14
J gene: TRBJ1-6
CDR3 protein: CASSQDQGGFGSPLHF

V gene: TRBV20-1
J gene: TRBJ2-7
CDR3 protein: CSARDAGQGSYEQYF

V gene: TRBV25-1
J gene: TRBJ2-2
CDR3 protein: CASSDAPAGRTGELFF

V gene: TRBV12-3/TRBV12-4
J gene: TRBJ2-3
CDR3 protein: CASTPGTAQPYF

V gene: TRBV11-2
J gene: TRBJ2-1
CDR3 protein: CASSSFQLAESNEQFF

V gene: TRBV2
J gene: TRBJ2-7
CDR3 protein: CASRRTSGYEQYF

V gene: TRBV4-1
J gene: TRBJ2-7
CDR3 protein: CASSQVPGESEQYF

V gene: TRBV7-9
J gene: TRBJ1-2
CDR3 protein: CASSQGQGLYGYTF

V gene: TRBV6-5
J gene: TRBJ1-1
CDR3 protein: CASRQPGQPNTEAFF